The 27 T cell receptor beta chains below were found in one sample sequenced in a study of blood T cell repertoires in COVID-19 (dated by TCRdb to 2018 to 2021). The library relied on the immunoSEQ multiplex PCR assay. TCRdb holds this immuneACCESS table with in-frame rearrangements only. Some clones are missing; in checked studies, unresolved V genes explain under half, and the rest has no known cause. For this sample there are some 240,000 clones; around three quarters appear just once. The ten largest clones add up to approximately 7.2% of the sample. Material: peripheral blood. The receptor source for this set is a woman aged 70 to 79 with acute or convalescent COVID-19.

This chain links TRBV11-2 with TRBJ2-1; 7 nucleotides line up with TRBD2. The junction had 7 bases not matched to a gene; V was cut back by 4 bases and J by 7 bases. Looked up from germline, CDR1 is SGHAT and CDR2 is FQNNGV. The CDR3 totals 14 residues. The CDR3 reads CASSSYSGLNEQFF. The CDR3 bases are TGTGCCAGCAGCTCATATAGCGGGTTGAATGAGCAGTTCTTC.

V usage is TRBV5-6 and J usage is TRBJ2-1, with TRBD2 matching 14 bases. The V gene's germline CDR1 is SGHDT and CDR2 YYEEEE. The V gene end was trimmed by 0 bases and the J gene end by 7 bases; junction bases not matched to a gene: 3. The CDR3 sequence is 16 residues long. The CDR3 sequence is CASSLGLAGGRNEQFF. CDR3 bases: TGTGCCAGCAGCTTGGGACTAGCGGGGGGGCGAAATGAGCAGTTCTTC. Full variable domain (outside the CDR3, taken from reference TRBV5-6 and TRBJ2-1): DAGVTQSPTHLIKTRGQQVTLRCSPKSGHDTVSWYQQALGQGPQFIFQYYEEEERQRGNFPDRFSGHQFPNYSSELNVNALLLGDSALYLCASSLGLAGGRNEQFFGPGTRLTVL.

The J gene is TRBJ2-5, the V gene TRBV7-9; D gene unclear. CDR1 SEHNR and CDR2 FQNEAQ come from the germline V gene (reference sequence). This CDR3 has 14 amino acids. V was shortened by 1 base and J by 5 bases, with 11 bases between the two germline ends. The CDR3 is CASSLDSGMETQYF. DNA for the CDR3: TGTGCCAGCAGCTTAGATTCGGGTATGGAGACCCAGTACTTC. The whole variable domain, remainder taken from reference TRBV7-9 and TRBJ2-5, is DTGVSQNPRHKITKRGQNVTFRCDPISEHNRLYWYRQTLGQGPEFLTYFQNEAQLEKSRLLSDRFSAERPKGSFSTLEIQRTEQGDSAMYLCASSLDSGMETQYFGPGTRLLVL.

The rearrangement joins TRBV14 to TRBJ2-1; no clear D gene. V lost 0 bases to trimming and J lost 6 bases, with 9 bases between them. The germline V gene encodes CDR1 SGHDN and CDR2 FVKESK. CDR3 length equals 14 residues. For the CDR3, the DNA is TGTGCCAGCAGCCAAGATTTGTCGGTCAATGAGCAGTTCTTC. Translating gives CASSQDLSVNEQFF.

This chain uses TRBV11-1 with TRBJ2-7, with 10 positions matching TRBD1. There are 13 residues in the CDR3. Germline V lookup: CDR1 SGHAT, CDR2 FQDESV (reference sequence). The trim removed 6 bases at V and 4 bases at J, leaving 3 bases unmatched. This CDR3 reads CASSTGQGYEQYF. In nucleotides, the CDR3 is TGTGCCAGCAGTACGGGACAGGGGTACGAGCAGTACTTC.

The CDR3 loop reads CASSETLDNEQFF. The CDR3 region has the DNA TGTGCCAGCTCGGAGACCCTCGACAATGAGCAGTTCTTC. The chain couples TRBV18 to TRBJ2-1, with unresolved D. The length of the CDR3 is 13 residues. Germline V gives CDR1 KGHSH, CDR2 LQKENI. V lost 6 bases, J lost 5 bases, and 11 bases lay in between.

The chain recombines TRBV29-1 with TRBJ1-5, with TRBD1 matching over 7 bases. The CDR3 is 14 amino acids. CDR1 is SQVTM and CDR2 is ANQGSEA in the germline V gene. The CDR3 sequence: CFFRDSWKNQPQHF. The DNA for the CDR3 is TGCTTCTTCCGGGACAGTTGGAAAAATCAGCCCCAGCATTTT.

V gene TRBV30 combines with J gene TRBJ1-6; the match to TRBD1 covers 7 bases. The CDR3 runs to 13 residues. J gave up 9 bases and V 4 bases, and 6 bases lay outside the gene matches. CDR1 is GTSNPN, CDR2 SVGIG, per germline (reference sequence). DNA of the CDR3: TGTGCCTGGATGGGGACAGCAAGTTCACCCCTCCACTTT. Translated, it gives CAWMGTASSPLHF. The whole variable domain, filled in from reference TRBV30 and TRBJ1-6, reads SQTIHQWPATLVQPVGSPLSLECTVEGTSNPNLYWYRQAAGRGLQLLFYSVGIGQISSEVPQNLSASRPQDRQFILSSKKLLLSDSGFYLCAWMGTASSPLHFGNGTRLTVT.

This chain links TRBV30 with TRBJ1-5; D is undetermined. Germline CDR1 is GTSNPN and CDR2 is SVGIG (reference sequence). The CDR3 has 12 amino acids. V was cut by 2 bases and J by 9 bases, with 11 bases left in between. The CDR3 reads CAWSWAGGPQHF. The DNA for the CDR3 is TGTGCCTGGAGTTGGGCGGGAGGGCCCCAGCATTTT.

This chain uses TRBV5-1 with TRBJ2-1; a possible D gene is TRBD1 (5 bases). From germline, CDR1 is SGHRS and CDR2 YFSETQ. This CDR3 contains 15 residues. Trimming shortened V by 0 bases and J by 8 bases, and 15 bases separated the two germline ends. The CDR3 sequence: CASSLAQGQQYEQFF. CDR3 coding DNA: TGCGCCAGCAGCTTGGCCCAGGGCCAACAATATGAGCAGTTCTTC.

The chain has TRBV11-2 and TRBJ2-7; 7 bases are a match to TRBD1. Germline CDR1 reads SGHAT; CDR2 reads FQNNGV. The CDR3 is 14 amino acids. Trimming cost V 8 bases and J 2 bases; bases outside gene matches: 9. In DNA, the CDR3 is TGTGCCAGCTCTCTCCCAGGGGGAACCTACGAGCAGTACTTC. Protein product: CASSLPGGTYEQYF.

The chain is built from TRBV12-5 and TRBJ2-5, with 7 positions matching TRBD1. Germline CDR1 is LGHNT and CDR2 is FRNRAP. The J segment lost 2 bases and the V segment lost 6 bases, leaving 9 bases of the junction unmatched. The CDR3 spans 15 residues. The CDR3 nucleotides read TGTGCTAGTGGCCGGGGACAGACTCCTCAAGAGACCCAGTACTTC. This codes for CASGRGQTPQETQYF.

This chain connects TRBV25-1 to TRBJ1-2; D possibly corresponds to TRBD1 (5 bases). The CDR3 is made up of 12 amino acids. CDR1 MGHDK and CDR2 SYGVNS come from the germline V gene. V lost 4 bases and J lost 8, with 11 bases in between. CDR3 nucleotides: TGTGCCAGCAGTGTTCCCGGGGGGGGCTACACCTTC. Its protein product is CASSVPGGGYTF.

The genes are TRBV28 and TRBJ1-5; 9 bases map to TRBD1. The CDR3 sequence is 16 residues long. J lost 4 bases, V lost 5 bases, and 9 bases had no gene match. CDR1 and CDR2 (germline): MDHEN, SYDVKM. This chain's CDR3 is CASSPWTGVRNQPQHF. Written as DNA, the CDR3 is TGTGCCAGCAGTCCCTGGACAGGGGTGAGGAATCAGCCCCAGCATTTT.

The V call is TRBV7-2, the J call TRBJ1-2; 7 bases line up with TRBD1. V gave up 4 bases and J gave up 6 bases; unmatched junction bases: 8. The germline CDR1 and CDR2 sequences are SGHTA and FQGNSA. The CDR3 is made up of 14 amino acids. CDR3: CASSSRTGGNGYTF. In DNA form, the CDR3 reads TGTGCCAGCAGCTCACGGACAGGTGGAAATGGCTACACCTTC.

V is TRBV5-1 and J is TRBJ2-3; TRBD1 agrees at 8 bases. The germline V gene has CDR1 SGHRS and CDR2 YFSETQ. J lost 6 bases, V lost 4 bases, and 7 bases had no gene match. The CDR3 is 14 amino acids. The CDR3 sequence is CASSQDRGGDTQYF. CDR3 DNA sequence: TGCGCCAGCAGCCAAGACAGGGGTGGCGATACGCAGTATTTT. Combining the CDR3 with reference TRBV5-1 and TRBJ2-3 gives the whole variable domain KAGVTQTPRYLIKTRGQQVTLSCSPISGHRSVSWYQQTPGQGLQFLFEYFSETQRNKGNFPGRFSGRQFSNSRSEMNVSTLELGDSALYLCASSQDRGGDTQYFGPGTRLTVL.

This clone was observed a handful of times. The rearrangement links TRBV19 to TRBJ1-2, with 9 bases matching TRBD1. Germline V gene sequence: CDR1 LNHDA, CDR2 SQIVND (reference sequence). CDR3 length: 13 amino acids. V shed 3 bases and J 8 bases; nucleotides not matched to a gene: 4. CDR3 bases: TGTGCCAGTAGTATGGGACAGGGTAGGGGCTACACCTTC. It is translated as CASSMGQGRGYTF.

CDR3 region: CASTLTGGRSGELFF. CDR3 DNA: TGTGCCAGTACCCTGACCGGGGGTAGGAGCGGGGAGCTGTTTTTT. This sequence joins TRBV19 and TRBJ2-2; tentative D call: TRBD2 (6 bases). CDR1 and CDR2 from the germline V gene are LNHDA and SQIVND (reference sequence). CDR3 length equals 15 residues. The V end was cut by 7 bases, the J end by 7 bases, with 19 bases between.

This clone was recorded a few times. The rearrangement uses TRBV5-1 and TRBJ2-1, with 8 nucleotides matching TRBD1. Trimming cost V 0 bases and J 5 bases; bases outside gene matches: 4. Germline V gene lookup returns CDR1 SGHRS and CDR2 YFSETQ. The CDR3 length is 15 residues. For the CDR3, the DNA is TGCGCCAGCAGCTTGGACAGGGGGGACGACAATGAGCAGTTCTTC. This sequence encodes CASSLDRGDDNEQFF. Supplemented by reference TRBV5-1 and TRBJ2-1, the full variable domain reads KAGVTQTPRYLIKTRGQQVTLSCSPISGHRSVSWYQQTPGQGLQFLFEYFSETQRNKGNFPGRFSGRQFSNSRSEMNVSTLELGDSALYLCASSLDRGDDNEQFFGPGTRLTVL.

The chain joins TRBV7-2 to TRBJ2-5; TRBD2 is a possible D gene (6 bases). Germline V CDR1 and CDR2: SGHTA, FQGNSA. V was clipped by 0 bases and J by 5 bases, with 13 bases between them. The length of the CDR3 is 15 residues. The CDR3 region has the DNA TGTGCCAGCAGCTTAGCGGGGACGGGGGAGGAGACCCAGTACTTC. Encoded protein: CASSLAGTGEETQYF. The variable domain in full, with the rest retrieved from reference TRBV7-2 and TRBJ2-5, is GAGVSQSPSNKVTEKGKDVELRCDPISGHTALYWYRQSLGQGLEFLIYFQGNSAPDKSGLPSDRFSAERTGGSVSTLTIQRTQQEDSAVYLCASSLAGTGEETQYFGPGTRLLVL.

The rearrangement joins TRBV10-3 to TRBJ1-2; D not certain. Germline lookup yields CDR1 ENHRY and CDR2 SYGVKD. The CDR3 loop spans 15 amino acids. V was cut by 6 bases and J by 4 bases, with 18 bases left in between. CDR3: CAISLGQALGYGYTF. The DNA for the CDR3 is TGTGCCATCAGCCTGGGTCAGGCCCTGGGCTATGGCTACACCTTC.

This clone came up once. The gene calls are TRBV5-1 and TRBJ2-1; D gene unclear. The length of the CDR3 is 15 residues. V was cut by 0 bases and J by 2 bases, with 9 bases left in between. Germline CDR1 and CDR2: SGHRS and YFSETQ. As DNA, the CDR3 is TGCGCCAGCAGCTTGGATTGGCAGGCCTACAATGAGCAGTTCTTC. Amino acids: CASSLDWQAYNEQFF.

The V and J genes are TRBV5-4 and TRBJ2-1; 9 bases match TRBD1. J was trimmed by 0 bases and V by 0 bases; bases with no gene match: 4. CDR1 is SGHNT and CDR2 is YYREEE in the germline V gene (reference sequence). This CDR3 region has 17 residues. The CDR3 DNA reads TGTGCCAGCAGCTTGGGGACAGGGGTCAGCTCCTACAATGAGCAGTTCTTC. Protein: CASSLGTGVSSYNEQFF.

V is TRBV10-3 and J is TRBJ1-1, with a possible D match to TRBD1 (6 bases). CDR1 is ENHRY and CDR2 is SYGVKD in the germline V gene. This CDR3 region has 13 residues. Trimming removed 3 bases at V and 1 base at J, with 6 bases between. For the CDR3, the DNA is TGTGCCATCAGTGAACAGGGGAACACTGAAGCTTTCTTT. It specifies CAISEQGNTEAFF.

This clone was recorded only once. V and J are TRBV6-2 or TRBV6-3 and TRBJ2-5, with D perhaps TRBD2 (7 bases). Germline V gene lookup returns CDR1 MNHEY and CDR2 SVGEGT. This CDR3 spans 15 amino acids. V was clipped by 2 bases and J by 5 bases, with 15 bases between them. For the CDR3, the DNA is TGTGCCAGCAGTTACAACGCCGGGGGGCTTGAGACCCAGTACTTC. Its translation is CASSYNAGGLETQYF.

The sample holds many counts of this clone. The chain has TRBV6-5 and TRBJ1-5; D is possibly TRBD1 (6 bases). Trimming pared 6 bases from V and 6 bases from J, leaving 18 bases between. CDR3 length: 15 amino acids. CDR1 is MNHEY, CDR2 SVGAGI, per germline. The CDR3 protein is CASSLGGGAGQPQHF. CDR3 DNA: TGTGCCAGCAGCCTTGGAGGGGGGGCAGGTCAGCCCCAGCATTTT.

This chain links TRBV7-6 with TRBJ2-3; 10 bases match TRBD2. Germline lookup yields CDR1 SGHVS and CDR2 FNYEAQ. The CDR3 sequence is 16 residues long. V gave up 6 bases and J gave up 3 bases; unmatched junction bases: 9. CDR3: CASSRTPSGGTDTQYF. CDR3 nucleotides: TGTGCCAGCAGTCGTACTCCTAGCGGGGGTACAGATACGCAGTATTTT.